This T cell receptor (beta chain) was sequenced in a study of blood T cell repertoires in COVID-19. Across the study: Collection of acute and convalescent COVID-19 samples took place in the United States, Italy and Spain.

Original processing methods: Amplification of reference gene primers provided the estimated nucleated cell counts. TCRdb's copy holds only in-frame clones and misses some; the assay was immunoSEQ multiplex PCR. That table furnishes V, J and clone size, whereas the DNA furnished D and trimming. The sample lists around 380,000 clones, 81% occurring once. This clone showed up just a few times. Trimming removed 2 bases from V and 9 bases from J, with 8 bases in between. Germline values: CDR1 DFQATT, CDR2 SNEGSKA (reference sequence). The CDR3 consists of 11 residues. This rearrangement joins TRBV20-1 to TRBJ2-1, with D unclear. Source material: peripheral blood. This clonotype originated in a human donor with acute or convalescent COVID-19. The donor label of this sample is uncertain. The CDR3, as DNA: TGCAGTGCTAGATCAGGTATTGAGCAGTTCTTC. It encodes CSARSGIEQFF.